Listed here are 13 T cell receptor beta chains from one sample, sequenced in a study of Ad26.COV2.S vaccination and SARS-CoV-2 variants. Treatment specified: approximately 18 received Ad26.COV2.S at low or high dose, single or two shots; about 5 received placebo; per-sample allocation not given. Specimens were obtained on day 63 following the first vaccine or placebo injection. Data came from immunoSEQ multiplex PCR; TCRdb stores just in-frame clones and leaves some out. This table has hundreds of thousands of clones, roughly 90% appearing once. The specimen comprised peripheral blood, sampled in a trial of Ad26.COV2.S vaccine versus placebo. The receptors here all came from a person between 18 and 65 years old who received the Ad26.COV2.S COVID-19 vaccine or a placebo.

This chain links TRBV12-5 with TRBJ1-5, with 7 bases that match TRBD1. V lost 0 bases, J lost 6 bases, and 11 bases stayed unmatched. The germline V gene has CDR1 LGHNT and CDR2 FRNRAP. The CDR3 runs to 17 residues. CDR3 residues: CASGLVPPGGGSQPQHF. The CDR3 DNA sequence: TGTGCTAGTGGTTTGGTACCCCCAGGGGGGGGAAGTCAGCCCCAGCATTTT. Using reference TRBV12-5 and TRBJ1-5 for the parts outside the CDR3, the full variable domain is DARVTQTPRHKVTEMGQEVTMRCQPILGHNTVFWYRQTMMQGLELLAYFRNRAPLDDSGMPKDRFSAEMPDATLATLKIQPSEPRDSAVYFCASGLVPPGGGSQPQHFGDGTRLSIL.

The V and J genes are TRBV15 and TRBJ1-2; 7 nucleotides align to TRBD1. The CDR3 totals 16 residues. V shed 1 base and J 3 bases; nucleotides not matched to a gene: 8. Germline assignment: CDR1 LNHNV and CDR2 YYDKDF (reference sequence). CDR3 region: CATSRGWAGGHYGYTF. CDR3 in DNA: TGTGCCACCAGCAGAGGTTGGGCAGGGGGACACTATGGCTACACCTTC.

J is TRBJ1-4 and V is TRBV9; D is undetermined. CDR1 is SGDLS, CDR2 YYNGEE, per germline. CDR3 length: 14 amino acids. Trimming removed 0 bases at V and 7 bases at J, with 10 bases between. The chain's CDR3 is CASSVGEGPEKLFF. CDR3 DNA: TGTGCCAGCAGCGTAGGTGAAGGCCCTGAAAAACTGTTTTTT.

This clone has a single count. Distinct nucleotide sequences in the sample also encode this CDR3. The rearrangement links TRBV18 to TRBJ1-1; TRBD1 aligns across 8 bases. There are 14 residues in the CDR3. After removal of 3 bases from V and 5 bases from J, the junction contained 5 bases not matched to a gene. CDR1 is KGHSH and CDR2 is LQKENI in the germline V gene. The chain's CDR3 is CASSPTGGGTEAFF. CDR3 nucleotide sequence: TGTGCCAGCTCACCTACAGGGGGAGGGACTGAAGCTTTCTTT.

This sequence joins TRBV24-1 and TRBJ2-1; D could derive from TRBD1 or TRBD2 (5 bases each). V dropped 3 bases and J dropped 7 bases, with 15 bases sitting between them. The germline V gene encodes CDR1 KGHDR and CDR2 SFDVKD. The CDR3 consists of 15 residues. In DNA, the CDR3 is TGTGCCACCAGTGATCCCGTTGGGACCGCGAATGAGCAGTTCTTC. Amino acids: CATSDPVGTANEQFF.

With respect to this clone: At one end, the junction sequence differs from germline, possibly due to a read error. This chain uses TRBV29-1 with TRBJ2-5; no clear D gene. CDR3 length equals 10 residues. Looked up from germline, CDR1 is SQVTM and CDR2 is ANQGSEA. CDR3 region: CSVEEETQYF. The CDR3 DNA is TGCAGCGTGGAAGAAGAGACCCAGTACTTC. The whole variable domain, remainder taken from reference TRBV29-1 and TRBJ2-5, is SAVISQKPSRDICQRGTSLTIQCQVDSQVTMMFWYRQQPGQSLTLIATANQGSEATYESGFVIDKFPISRPNLTFSTLTVSNMSPEDSSIYLCSVEEETQYFGPGTRLLVL.

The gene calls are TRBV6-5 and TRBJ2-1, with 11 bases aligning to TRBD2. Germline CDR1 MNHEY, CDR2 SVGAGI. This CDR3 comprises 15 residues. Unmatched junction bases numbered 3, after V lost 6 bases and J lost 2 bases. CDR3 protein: CASSLAGGTYNEQFF. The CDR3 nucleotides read TGTGCCAGCAGCCTAGCGGGAGGTACCTACAATGAGCAGTTCTTC.

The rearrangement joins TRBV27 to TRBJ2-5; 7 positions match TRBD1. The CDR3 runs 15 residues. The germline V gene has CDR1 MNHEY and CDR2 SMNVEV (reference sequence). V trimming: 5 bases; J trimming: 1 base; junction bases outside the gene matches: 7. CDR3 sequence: CASSSEGAGQETQYF. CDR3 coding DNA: TGTGCCAGCAGTAGCGAGGGGGCGGGCCAAGAGACCCAGTACTTC.

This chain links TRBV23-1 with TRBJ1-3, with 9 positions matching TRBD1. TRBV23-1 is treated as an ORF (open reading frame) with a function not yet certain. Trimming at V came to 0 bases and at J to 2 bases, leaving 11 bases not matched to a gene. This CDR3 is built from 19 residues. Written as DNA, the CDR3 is TGCGCCAGCAGTCAATCGGGGGACAGGGAACCCCGGGCTGGAAACACCATATATTTT. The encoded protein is CASSQSGDREPRAGNTIYF.

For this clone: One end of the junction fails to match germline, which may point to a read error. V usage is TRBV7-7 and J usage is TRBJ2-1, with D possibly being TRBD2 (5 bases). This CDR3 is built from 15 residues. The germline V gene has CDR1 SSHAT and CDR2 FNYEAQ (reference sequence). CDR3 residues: CASSLGGSRSDEQFF. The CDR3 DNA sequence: TGTGCTAGCAGCTTAGGTGGGAGTCGGAGCGATGAGCAGTTCTTC.

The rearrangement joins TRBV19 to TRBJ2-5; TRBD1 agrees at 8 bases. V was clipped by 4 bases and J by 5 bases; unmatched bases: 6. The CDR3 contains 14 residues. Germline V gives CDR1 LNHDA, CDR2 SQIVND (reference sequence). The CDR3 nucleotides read TGTGCCAGTAGTAAGGGACAGGCGTGGGAGACCCAGTACTTC. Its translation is CASSKGQAWETQYF.

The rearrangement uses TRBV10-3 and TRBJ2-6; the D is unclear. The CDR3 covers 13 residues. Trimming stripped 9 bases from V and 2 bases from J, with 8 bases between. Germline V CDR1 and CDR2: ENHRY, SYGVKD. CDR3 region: CAILTPGANVLTF. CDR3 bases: TGTGCCATTCTGACACCTGGGGCCAACGTCCTGACTTTC.

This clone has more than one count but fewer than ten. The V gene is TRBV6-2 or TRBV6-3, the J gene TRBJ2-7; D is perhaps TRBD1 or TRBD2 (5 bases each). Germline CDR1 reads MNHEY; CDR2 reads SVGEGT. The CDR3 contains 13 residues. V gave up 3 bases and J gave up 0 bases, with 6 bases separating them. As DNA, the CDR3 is TGTGCCAGCAGTTATGGGGGCTCCTACGAGCAGTACTTC. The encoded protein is CASSYGGSYEQYF.